This TCR beta chain was sequenced in a study of response to subunit inactivated influenza vaccine. Each CDR3 protein is one row after TCRdb ran MiXCR on the RT-PCR reads. The profile covers hundreds of thousands of distinct CDR3 sequences, with less than 10% appearing a single time and 13% taken by the ten largest. Germline lookup yields CDR1 MNHNS and CDR2 SASEGT. The CDR3 totals 16 residues. V was pared by 6 bases and J by 4 bases, with 13 bases of the junction left unmatched. This clonotype was observed a handful of times. The specimen was PBMCs from blood, collected about 24 months after vaccination. This clonotype originated in a man in his fifties or sixties who received an inactivated influenza vaccine. V gene TRBV6-1 combines with J gene TRBJ2-7; TRBD1 aligns across 9 bases. CDR3 sequence (DNA): TGTGCCAGCAGATCACCCTCCGGGACAGGGAGGTACGAGCAGTACTTC. This translates into CASRSPSGTGRYEQYF.